Each of the 2 T cell receptor beta chains below was sequenced from the same sample in a study of OX40 agonist ivuxolimab in advanced cancers. Assay used: immunoSEQ multiplex PCR; TCRdb lists only in-frame clones, some missing. The sample yields about 6,000 clones, around four fifths seen once. Specimen: CD4+ or CD8+ T cells sorted from blood, collected in a trial of the OX40 agonist ivuxolimab. These receptors were obtained from an adult with an advanced solid tumor such as melanoma, head and neck, liver or kidney cancer.

This clone appeared once. The chain links TRBV2 to TRBJ2-6; D gene ambiguous. Germline V gene lookup returns CDR1 SNHLY and CDR2 FYNNEI. The CDR3 length is 17 residues. With 1 base removed from V and 0 bases from J, the gap between germline ends came to 10 bases. CDR3 loop: CASSEVGRSSGANVLTF. In nucleotides, the CDR3 is TGTGCCAGCAGTGAAGTAGGCAGATCCTCTGGGGCCAACGTCCTGACTTTC. The full variable domain, its missing parts supplied by reference TRBV2 and TRBJ2-6, is EPEVTQTPSHQVTQMGQEVILRCVPISNHLYFYWYRQILGQKVEFLVSFYNNEISEKSEIFDDQFSVERPDGSNFTLKIRSTKLEDSAMYFCASSEVGRSSGANVLTFGAGSRLTVL.

This sequence joins TRBV27 and TRBJ2-1; D might be TRBD1 (6 bases). Germline values: CDR1 MNHEY, CDR2 SMNVEV (reference sequence). V dropped 3 bases and J dropped 10 bases, with 13 bases sitting between them. This CDR3 has 13 residues. CDR3 in DNA: TGTGCCAGCAGTTTTACACAGGGTTCCGAGCAGTTCTTC. The encoded protein is CASSFTQGSEQFF.